This record covers a single T cell receptor (beta chain). The source of the sample is a study of blood T cell repertoires in COVID-19. Turning to the study itself: Material from acute and convalescent COVID-19 was sourced from the United States, Italy and Spain. PBMCs, B-cell-depleted T cells, or T cells provided the cDNA or gDNA that made up the material.

V was pared by 7 bases and J by 7 bases, with 16 bases between. CDR3 size: 14 residues. Germline lookup yields CDR1 MNHEY and CDR2 SVGAGI. Libraries were prepared by immunoSEQ multiplex PCR; TCRdb keeps only in-frame clonotypes and omits some of them. Among under 250,000 clones listed, more than 75% were seen once. This chain joins TRBV6-5 and TRBJ2-2; D is possibly TRBD1 (5 bases). The sample taken for sequencing was peripheral blood. The TCR sequence derives from a man aged 50 or older who had recovered from COVID-19. The CDR3 is CASTVAGRHGELFF. In nucleotides, the CDR3 is TGTGCCAGCACCGTAGCAGGGCGTCACGGGGAGCTGTTTTTT.